Below, 6 T cell receptor beta chains from the same sample are listed, as sequenced in a study of CD8+ T cells in alopecia areata. Following RNA extraction, reverse transcription yielded cDNA that acted as the sequencing template. The protocol was immunoSEQ multiplex PCR, while the TCRdb copy is restricted to in-frame clones and leaves out a portion. The top ten hold approximately 1.4% of the sample, which has more than 75,000 clones, around 38% seen once. The sequencing input was CD4+ T cells sorted from blood. The receptors shown here come from a human donor with alopecia areata.

CDR3 loop: CASSVGRTAGANVLTF. CDR3 DNA: TGTGCCAGCAGCGTAGGACGGACAGCTGGGGCCAACGTCCTGACTTTC. J is TRBJ2-6 and V is TRBV9; D is perhaps TRBD1 (6 bases). Germline CDR1 SGDLS, CDR2 YYNGEE. With 0 bases removed from V and 2 bases from J, the gap between germline ends came to 9 bases. The CDR3 contains 16 residues.

In its sample, this clone was seen once. The CDR3 loop reads CSVDSTGGTYEQYF. The DNA of the CDR3 is TGCAGCGTTGATTCCACAGGGGGCACGTACGAGCAGTACTTC. This chain uses TRBV29-1 with TRBJ2-7, with 9 bases fitting TRBD1. The ends lost 3 bases at V and 4 bases at J; junction bases unmatched: 7. This CDR3 region has 14 residues. Germline CDR1 reads SQVTM; CDR2 reads ANQGSEA.

This clone was counted only a few times. This rearrangement joins TRBV7-9 to TRBJ2-7, with 11 bases matching TRBD2. Looked up from germline, CDR1 is SEHNR and CDR2 is FQNEAQ (reference sequence). V was clipped by 5 bases and J by 6 bases; unmatched bases: 6. The CDR3 is 14 amino acids. The CDR3: CASSQLAGVPEQYF. In DNA form, the CDR3 reads TGTGCCAGCAGCCAACTAGCGGGAGTACCCGAGCAGTACTTC.

This chain uses TRBV5-4 with TRBJ2-1, with D possibly being TRBD1 (5 bases). The length of the CDR3 is 14 residues. Germline CDR1 is SGHNT and CDR2 is YYREEE (reference sequence). With 4 bases removed from V and 8 bases from J, the gap between germline ends came to 16 bases. This CDR3 reads CASSPPQGSHEQFF. The CDR3 region has the DNA TGTGCCAGCAGCCCGCCCCAGGGTTCGCATGAGCAGTTCTTC.

This chain joins TRBV7-6 and TRBJ1-1; D gene uncertain. The V and J ends lost 0 bases and 0 bases respectively, with 8 bases between them. Germline CDR1 and CDR2: SGHVS and FNYEAQ. The CDR3 runs 15 residues. The CDR3 DNA reads TGTGCCAGCAGCTTAGCGCTAGGAGTGAACACTGAAGCTTTCTTT. This codes for CASSLALGVNTEAFF.

The rearrangement uses TRBV29-1 and TRBJ2-4; D gene ambiguous. The CDR3 consists of 14 residues. The germline V gene has CDR1 SQVTM and CDR2 ANQGSEA. Trimming shortened V by 1 base and J by 0 bases, and 7 bases separated the two germline ends. The CDR3 DNA reads TGCAGCGTTGAAGGAGCCCTAGCCAAAAACATTCAGTACTTC. Translated, it gives CSVEGALAKNIQYF.